Below are 8 T cell receptor beta chains sequenced from a single sample in a study of blood T cell repertoires in COVID-19. Data came from immunoSEQ multiplex PCR; TCRdb stores just in-frame clones and leaves some out. This sample has nearly 350,000 clones, with 88% found just once. Sequenced material: peripheral blood. Every receptor here comes from a woman in her 70s with COVID-19, enrolled during active disease.

The chain's CDR3 is CASSQEELASRTFF. The CDR3 coding sequence is TGCGCCAGCAGCCAAGAGGAGTTGGCCAGTAGGACTTTCTTT. This rearrangement joins TRBV4-1 to TRBJ1-1, with unresolved D. This CDR3 is 14 amino acids long. Deletions cut 0 bases from V and 12 bases from J, with 17 bases between. The germline CDR1 and CDR2 sequences are MGHRA and YSYEKL.

This chain links TRBV7-9 with TRBJ2-5; TRBD2 is a possible D gene (6 bases). Trimming took off 7 bases at V and 4 bases at J, with 19 bases between the two ends. Germline CDR1 SEHNR, CDR2 FQNEAQ (reference sequence). The CDR3 spans 15 residues. CDR3 coding DNA: TGTGCCAGCACCCGGGACTCCCTATTCCCAGAGACCCAGTACTTC. This codes for CASTRDSLFPETQYF.

The V gene is TRBV28, the J gene TRBJ1-3, with a weak D call TRBD1 (6 bases). Germline V gene lookup returns CDR1 MDHEN and CDR2 SYDVKM. This CDR3 has 13 residues. The V gene lost 3 bases and the J gene lost 7 bases, with 10 bases spanning the gap. As DNA, the CDR3 is TGTGCCAGCAGTTTGGTACAGGGCAACACCATATATTTT. Translated, it gives CASSLVQGNTIYF.

The CDR3 sequence is CASRLRGTGSSSYEQYF. CDR3 in DNA: TGTGCCAGTAGATTACGAGGAACAGGGTCTAGCTCCTACGAGCAGTACTTC. The chain recombines TRBV19 with TRBJ2-7; TRBD1 might be the D (6 bases). Germline-derived CDR1 and CDR2 are LNHDA and SQIVND (reference sequence). Trimming pared 6 bases from V and 0 bases from J, leaving 21 bases between. The CDR3 consists of 17 residues.

The chain joins TRBV7-9 to TRBJ2-7; 10 bases align to TRBD1. Germline trimming cut 6 bases from V and 7 bases from J; bases unmatched to any gene: 12. The germline gives CDR1 SEHNR, CDR2 FQNEAQ (reference sequence). The CDR3 spans 15 residues. The CDR3 loop is CASSGPGQGTFEQYF. As DNA, the CDR3 is TGTGCCAGCAGTGGTCCGGGACAGGGGACTTTTGAGCAGTACTTC.

The chain is built from TRBV11-2 and TRBJ1-1; TRBD1 matches at 9 bases. The CDR3 length is 15 residues. In germline, CDR1 is SGHAT, CDR2 FQNNGV. V gave up 7 bases and J gave up 2 bases; unmatched junction bases: 8. The CDR3 coding sequence is TGTGCCAGCATCCCGTACAGGGGGCGCAACACTGAAGCTTTCTTT. Protein product: CASIPYRGRNTEAFF.

This rearrangement joins TRBV4-1 to TRBJ1-4, with D possibly being TRBD1 (6 bases). Germline V gives CDR1 MGHRA, CDR2 YSYEKL. Deletions cut 6 bases from V and 5 bases from J, with 7 bases between. The length of the CDR3 is 12 residues. DNA for the CDR3: TGCGCCAGCAGGGGACAAAATGAAAAACTGTTTTTT. Amino acid sequence: CASRGQNEKLFF.

The J gene is TRBJ2-5, the V gene TRBV28, with D possibly TRBD2 on 7 matching bases. The CDR3 is 15 amino acids. Germline CDR1 reads MDHEN; CDR2 reads SYDVKM. V was trimmed by 3 bases and J by 2 bases, leaving 13 bases between them. The DNA for the CDR3 is TGTGCCAGCAGTTTGGGGGGGCTGGGGCAAGAGACCCAGTACTTC. It specifies CASSLGGLGQETQYF.